The text below deals with one T cell receptor beta chain. These data come from a study of blood T cell repertoires in COVID-19. With V trimmed by 5 bases and J by 5 bases, 6 bases remained unmatched. Germline assignment: CDR1 SEHNR and CDR2 FQNEAQ (reference sequence). There are 15 residues in the CDR3. Sequencing was performed with immunoSEQ multiplex PCR; in TCRdb, only in-frame clones are kept and a portion is missing. Here the sample spans over 200,000 clones, around four fifths being singletons. The chain recombines TRBV7-9 with TRBJ2-1, with TRBD2 matching over 10 bases. Sample: peripheral blood. This receptor was obtained from a woman older than 75 with active or convalescent COVID-19. The chain's CDR3 is CASSVLAGEDNEQFF. Written as DNA, the CDR3 is TGTGCCAGCAGCGTCCTAGCGGGGGAGGACAATGAGCAGTTCTTC.